This TCR beta chain was identified during a study of beta chain features in type 1 diabetes (dated by TCRdb to 2017 to 2018). Study-wide context: No differences in mean age, gender distribution, total cell number or subset yield were found between patients and healthy donors. A total of 107,917,701 sorted cells were examined across all samples, and the number of cells per subset was strongly correlated with RNA yield. In the study, TCRB repertoires of sorted circulating CD4+ T cell subsets from recently diagnosed type 1 diabetes patients were compared with those of matched healthy donors. Whereas all 28 donors provided naive and central memory subsets, regulatory and stem cell-like memory subsets were isolated from just 8 patients and about eight healthy donors. General findings and caveats noted by the study authors: Naive, central memory and regulatory TCRB repertoires appeared to be more similar among patients than among healthy donors. Patients with type 1 diabetes made fewer insertions and deleted more nucleotides at VDJ recombination sites, implying thymic rearrangement abnormalities. Shorter templates might have been favored by PCR, but patient and control samples were amplified and corrected together, so both groups would have been affected equally by any skew. In all four CD4+ subsets, TCRB CDR3 length was moderately but significantly shorter in type 1 diabetes patients. Because cDNA rather than genomic DNA was sequenced, highly expressing activated cells could have been over-represented, although no difference in activation and CD3 levels was found between groups. Only small numbers of individuals were included in the HLA sub-analyses, which left unresolved whether HLA type had any influence on TCRB rearrangement.

The junction shows trimming of 4 bases on V and 7 bases on J, and the gene matches do not reach 12 bases of it. Per the germline V gene, SGHRS is the CDR1 and YFSETQ is the CDR2. Including cysteine and phenylalanine, the CDR3 has 15 amino acids. Only CDR3 DNA is held: 45 bases, read in frame from base 1. Notes on this clone: It lacks a known antigen. No much larger clone is present one base from it, and per-base qualities are unavailable.

Each donor gave one peripheral blood draw, roughly 110 mL on average, collected into heparinised tubes. Using a panel that included CD45RO, CCR7, CD25, CD127, CD95 and CD27, naive, central memory, regulatory and stem cell-like memory CD4+ T cells were sorted on a BD FACSAria II. A purity above 98% was achieved for all sorted populations. PBMCs were isolated immediately by Lymphoprep density gradient centrifugation and stained directly without culture. So that batch effects would be minimized, each experiment stained and sorted samples in pairs, pairing one healthy donor with one patient. The entire isolated RNA was reverse transcribed using the High Capacity cDNA Reverse Transcription Kit, and thus expressed TCRB transcripts were sequenced. Deep immunoSEQ sequencing was applied to naive, central memory and regulatory T cell samples, giving an average of about 3.4 million total reads per sample. After sorted cells were lysed in RLT buffer, RNA was extracted with DNase-treated RNeasy Micro or Mini kits, with the choice depending on cell number. Each cell subset was processed separately to prevent cross-contamination, with patient and healthy donor samples processed together. TCRB sequences were amplified from cDNA with the immunoSEQ multiplex PCR, producing 87-bp fragments spanning the CDR3 region. Amplicons were sequenced on the Illumina HiSeq platform. The original pipeline was this. Synthetic template baselines were used to correct PCR bias computationally, reads within Hamming distance 2 were collapsed together, and singletons that could not be merged were discarded. Reads were aligned against IMGT to assign V, D and J genes, CDR3 length and insertions or deletions at six rearrangement sites. Clonotype counts were normalized to sorted cell number within each subset before computing true diversity and Gini coefficients with the tcR R package. The overlap coefficient, calculated on TCRB nucleotide sequences, was used to measure repertoire sharing. Out-of-frame TCRB sequences from naive cells were analyzed as a proxy for the pre-selection repertoire. TCRdb's version of the immuneACCESS table is confined to in-frame rearrangements and falls short of the full clone set. An unresolved V gene accounts for under half of the shortfall where checked; the remainder is of unknown origin. Clone size and V and J calls were adopted from that table, with D and trimming inferred from the DNA. The sample table lists approximately 250,000 clones, roughly a tenth of them with a count of one. Around 0.017% of the sample is held by the ten biggest clonotypes.

The sample comprised naive CD4+ T cells from blood. What the cell subset or site label conveys for this sample: true naive CD4+ T cells. The receptor was derived from a young man with type 1 diabetes. This chain joins TRBV5-1 to TRBJ2-3, with 7 central nucleotides matching TRBD2. Here the CDR3 is given as CASSTLGTMTNTQYF. The nucleotide sequence is TGCGCCAGCAGCACCCTCGGGACTATGACAAATACGCAGTATTTT.